This T cell receptor (beta chain) was identified during a study of blood T cell repertoires in COVID-19. Produced via immunoSEQ multiplex PCR; TCRdb's table is partial and in-frame only. The table has 50,000 to 75,000 clones, around 77% seen once; the top ten hold about 20%. V dropped 6 bases and J dropped 8; count of bases not matched to a gene: 7. CDR3 size: 14 residues. The germline gives CDR1 MNHEY, CDR2 SVGEGT. This chain uses TRBV6-2 or TRBV6-3 with TRBJ1-4, with 9 bases fitting TRBD1. Sample: peripheral blood. This TCR derives from a man older than 75 with active or convalescent COVID-19. The CDR3 reads CASSTGGAGEKLFF. The CDR3 coding sequence is TGTGCCAGCAGCACAGGGGGCGCGGGCGAAAAACTGTTTTTT.